A selection of T cell receptor beta chains follows, all from one sample in a study of blood T cells in healthy people across ages. TCRdb used MiXCR to reprocess the 5' RACE reads, holding one entry per CDR3 protein. The table lists under 800,000 distinct CDR3 sequences, about 40% of them singletons. The sequenced sample was blood. Receptors were obtained from a woman between 55 and 75 years old in good health. The CDR3 runs from the conserved cysteine through the conserved F or W. A D gene is named only where the DNA matches it firmly. Where a row states a size, it is once, few, many or the class of an expanded clone; other rows omit it.

>TRBD2|15|TRBJ2-7|few|TRBV3-1
CASSQWTSGPYEQYF
TGTGCCAGCAGCCAATGGACTAGCGGCCCCTACGAGCAGTACTTC
>.|14|TRBJ2-7|.|TRBV7-2
CASSIQRDSYEQYF
TGTGCCAGCAGCATCCAAAGAGACTCCTACGAGCAGTACTTC
>TRBD1|15|TRBJ2-2|few|TRBV25-1
CASSGRQGDTGELFF
TGTGCCAGCAGTGGAAGACAGGGGGACACCGGGGAGCTGTTTTTT
>TRBD1|13|TRBJ2-1|.|TRBV18
CASSRTGENEQFF
TGTGCCAGCTCACGGACAGGGGAGAATGAGCAGTTCTTC
>.|12|TRBJ2-7|.|TRBV3-1
CASSQTAYEQYF
TGTGCCAGCAGCCAAACAGCCTACGAGCAGTACTTC
>.|14|TRBJ2-2|.|TRBV18
CASSPGLLLGELFF
TGTGCCAGCTCACCCGGACTCCTTCTAGGGGAGCTGTTTTTT
>.|14|TRBJ2-7|few|TRBV5-1
CASSLASANYEQYF
TGCGCCAGCAGCTTGGCTTCGGCGAACTACGAGCAGTACTTC
>TRBD1|13|TRBJ1-2|many|TRBV5-1
CASSGDRVHGYTF
TGCGCCAGCAGCGGTGACAGGGTACATGGCTACACCTTC
>.|14|TRBJ1-1|few|TRBV4-3
CASSQQSLNTEAFF
TGCGCCAGCAGCCAACAGAGTCTGAACACTGAAGCTTTCTTT
>TRBD1|16|TRBJ2-7|few|TRBV20-1
CSASSGGASLFDEQYF
TGCAGTGCTAGCTCAGGGGGCGCTTCTCTTTTCGACGAGCAGTACTTC
>.|17|TRBJ2-7|few|TRBV6-6
CASSQKRSVRGTAEQYF
TGTGCCAGCAGTCAGAAAAGGTCTGTGAGAGGGACCGCCGAGCAGTACTTC
>.|13|TRBJ2-2|.|TRBV5-8
CASSAQAGGELFF
TGTGCCAGCAGCGCACAGGCGGGCGGGGAGCTGTTTTTT
>.|14|TRBJ2-3|.|TRBV29-1
CSVGPERSTDTQYF
TGCAGCGTTGGCCCCGAGCGGAGCACAGATACGCAGTATTTT
>TRBD1|13|TRBJ2-7|few|TRBV30
CAFEPGQGNEQYF
TGTGCCTTCGAGCCGGGACAGGGAAACGAGCAGTACTTC
>TRBD2|13|TRBJ2-3|few|TRBV20-1
CSANLAVTDTQYF
TGCAGTGCTAACCTAGCGGTCACAGATACGCAGTATTTT
>.|12|TRBJ2-5|many|TRBV29-1
CSVETVQETQYF
TGCAGCGTTGAGACAGTCCAAGAGACCCAGTACTTC
>TRBD1|15|TRBJ2-5|.|TRBV7-2
CASSCEQGASETQYF
TGTGCCAGCAGCTGCGAACAGGGGGCTTCTGAGACCCAGTACTTC